These T cell receptor beta chains were read from a single sample in a study of T cell responses to AZD1222 COVID-19 vaccine. TCRdb's table, derived via immunoSEQ multiplex PCR, lists solely in-frame clones and lacks some. The data show fewer than 150,000 clones, approximately 85% seen once. This specimen consisted of peripheral blood, obtained on day 0 of AZD1222 vaccination. These receptors were collected from an adult in good health. Both conserved end residues are trimmed from each CDR3. Only part of the rows carry a size: once, few, many, or a class if the clone is expanded.

TRBV5-1	TRBJ2-5	NA	ASSLEGVEQETQY
TRBV7-2	TRBJ2-3	once	ASSANLRGTLTDTQY
TRBV28	TRBJ1-1	NA	ASSRGQGVGTEAF
TRBV11-3	TRBJ2-7	NA	ASSNPPGGSYEQY
TRBV28	TRBJ1-5	NA	ARIPQGARDQPQH
TRBV3-1/TRBV3-2	TRBJ1-1	NA	ASSREGAEAF
TRBV30	TRBJ1-5	NA	AWSDVQARGPQH
TRBV28	TRBJ2-7	NA	ASSPPTGGLDEQY
TRBV19	TRBJ2-7	NA	ASSIARSGRAYEQY
TRBV5-6	TRBJ2-7	NA	ASSFLRRPYEQY
TRBV28	TRBJ1-1	NA	AILSGAKNFEAF
TRBV7-6	TRBJ1-1	NA	ASRPLGGGNIKGGTEAF
TRBV4-1	TRBJ2-7	NA	ASSQVWETVSYEQY
TRBV4-2	TRBJ2-7	NA	ASSHGILSYEQY
TRBV3-1/TRBV3-2	TRBJ1-2	NA	ASSPGAGLGRGYT
TRBV6-2/TRBV6-3	TRBJ1-1	NA	ASSYSERTEAF
TRBV2	TRBJ1-2	NA	ASSLTGYGYT
TRBV12-3/TRBV12-4	TRBJ1-5	NA	ASSGGNQPQH
TRBV6-1	TRBJ1-2	NA	ASSDLEGAIGYT
TRBV30	TRBJ1-2	NA	AWSVQGAGIGYT
TRBV15	TRBJ1-6	NA	ATSIGTGLNSPLH
TRBV15	TRBJ1-1	few	ATSIDRNTEAF
TRBV24-1	TRBJ1-2	NA	ATSERDRYYGYT
TRBV7-2	TRBJ2-2	NA	ASSPQATGELF
TRBV24-1	TRBJ2-2	NA	ATSDLKSTGELF
TRBV29-1	TRBJ2-1	NA	SVRPMDNEQF
TRBV3-1/TRBV3-2	TRBJ2-1	NA	ASSQDWASGYNEQF
TRBV19	TRBJ1-1	NA	ASSIDLGTEAF
TRBV29-1	TRBJ2-1	once	SVEDPKSGGPLNEQF
TRBV14	TRBJ2-1	NA	ASSPGLAGGYNEQF
TRBV9	TRBJ2-5	NA	ASSGQGYQETQY
TRBV6-1	TRBJ2-7	medium-sized	ASSEKGHPYEQY
TRBV7-2	TRBJ1-1	NA	ASSSQLGNTEAF
TRBV21-1	TRBJ1-1	NA	ASSGARRYTEAF
TRBV15	TRBJ1-6	NA	ATSRDERAENSPLH
TRBV6-1	TRBJ1-4	NA	ASSEGGGAYEKLF
TRBV9	TRBJ1-1	NA	ASSPPGRGVNTEAF
TRBV5-1	TRBJ1-5	NA	ASRQGADQPQH
TRBV10-3	TRBJ1-2	few	ATRGPSYT
TRBV6-5	TRBJ1-1	NA	ASRRGQGAYTEAF
TRBV9	TRBJ2-3	NA	ASSVAGGADTQY
TRBV4-1	TRBJ2-3	NA	ASSRIGLSTDTQY
TRBV21-1	TRBJ2-7	NA	ASSKEGQGHEQY
TRBV29-1	TRBJ2-3	NA	SVGGTVRTDTQY
TRBV30	TRBJ1-6	NA	AWRTENSPLH
TRBV6-5	TRBJ1-3	NA	ASSYTYRAGNTIY
TRBV7-9	TRBJ1-2	NA	ASSSRSLYGYT
TRBV11-2	TRBJ1-6	NA	ASSLRRSDSPLH
TRBV3-1/TRBV3-2	TRBJ1-2	NA	ASSHNDRGGYT
TRBV15	TRBJ2-2	few	ATSKGGTGELF
TRBV29-1	TRBJ2-7	NA	SVAVLSPGYEQY
TRBV6-5	TRBJ1-2	once	ASSPQGGSSGYT
TRBV5-4	TRBJ2-2	NA	ASRATGGTGELF
TRBV4-2	TRBJ1-5	NA	ASSQGNRVSSQPQH
TRBV9	TRBJ2-5	once	ASSVSGMQETQY
TRBV28	TRBJ1-1	NA	ASSSLVGVGGSTEAF
TRBV5-4	TRBJ2-3	NA	ASSHRVVGTDTQY